The T cell receptor (beta chain) under discussion was sequenced for a study of CD8 T cells in Susac syndrome. The overall study: The sequenced Susac syndrome patients included more than five who had clinically active disease and roughly 8 who were in remission. Study-wide points: Susac-specific public clones numbered 15 to 20 in total CD8+ repertoires (and about five in CD8+ TEMRA repertoires).

Reverse transcription of about 0.45 to 1 ug RNA was carried out with random hexamers. MiXCR, applied by TCRdb to the immunoSEQ multiplex PCR reads, yields one record per CDR3 protein. The sample has tens of thousands of distinct CDR3 sequences; about 95% are singletons. For this clonotype: Its antigen is still unknown.

The source is a human donor with Susac syndrome. The sequenced sample consisted of CD8+ T cells from PBMCs.

CDR3 nucleotides: TGTGCCAGCAGTTACGCAGGGGGCATTGAAGCTTTCTTT. Its translation: CASSYAGGIEAFF. This chain links TRBV6-5 with TRBJ1-1, with 8 bases fitting TRBD1. Germline V gene lookup returns CDR1 MNHEY and CDR2 SVGAGI. The length of the CDR3 is 13 residues. With V trimmed by 2 bases and J by 7 bases, 3 bases remained unmatched.